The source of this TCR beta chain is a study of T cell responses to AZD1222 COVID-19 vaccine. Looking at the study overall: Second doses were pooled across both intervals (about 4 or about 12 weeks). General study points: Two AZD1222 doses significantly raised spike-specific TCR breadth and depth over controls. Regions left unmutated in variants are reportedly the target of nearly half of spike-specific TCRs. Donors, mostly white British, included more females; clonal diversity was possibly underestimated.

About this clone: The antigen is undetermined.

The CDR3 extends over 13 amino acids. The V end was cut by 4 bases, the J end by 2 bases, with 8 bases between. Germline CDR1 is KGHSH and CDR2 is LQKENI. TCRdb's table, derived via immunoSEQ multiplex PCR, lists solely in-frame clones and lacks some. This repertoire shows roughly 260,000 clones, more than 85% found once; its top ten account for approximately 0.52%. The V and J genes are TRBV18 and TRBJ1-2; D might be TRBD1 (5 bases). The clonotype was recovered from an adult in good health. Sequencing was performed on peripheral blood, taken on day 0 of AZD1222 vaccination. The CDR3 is CASSQTENYGYTF. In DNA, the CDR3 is TGTGCCAGCTCACAGACAGAAAACTATGGCTACACCTTC.